Listed below are T cell receptor beta chains from one sample, sequenced in a study of cytomegalovirus exposure and HLA in healthy donors. Generated by immunoSEQ multiplex PCR, the TCRdb table keeps only in-frame clones and is missing some. The sample lists 100,000 to 140,000 clones, around 74% seen once, with approximately 14% in the top ten. Sequencing was done on a sample of PBMCs. The receptors come from a woman aged 40 to 50 in good health and CMV-seropositive. Each CDR3 is given with its conserved first and last residue. The D gene is left open where the match is weak. Part of the rows lack a size; the others show once, few, many or a class for expanded clones.

clone size	CDR3 length	V gene	D gene	J gene	CDR3 DNA	CDR3 protein
NA	14	TRBV27	NA	TRBJ2-7	TGTGCCAGCAGTTTGACGCTAGCGTACCACGAGCAGTACTTC	CASSLTLAYHEQYF
NA	13	TRBV29-1	TRBD1	TRBJ1-1	TGCAGCGTTGCACAGGGGTTGACGACTGAAGCTTTCTTT	CSVAQGLTTEAFF
NA	16	TRBV10-3	NA	TRBJ1-5	TGTGCCATCAGTGAGTCGGGGCAGGGTGGAATTCAGCCCCAGCATTTT	CAISESGQGGIQPQHF
NA	13	TRBV5-6	TRBD1	TRBJ1-5	TGTGCCAGCAGTGGGGGACAGGGGCAGCCCCAGCATTTT	CASSGGQGQPQHF
NA	16	TRBV6-1	NA	TRBJ1-6	TGTGCCAGCAGTGAAATCCCCGGGACATCGAGTTCACCCCTCCACTTT	CASSEIPGTSSSPLHF
NA	14	TRBV6-1	NA	TRBJ2-7	TGTGCCAGCAGTCCGGAGACAGGCTTATACGAGCAGTACTTC	CASSPETGLYEQYF
NA	13	TRBV10-3	NA	TRBJ1-5	TGTGCCATCAGTGAGGGGGAGAATCAGCCCCAGCATTTT	CAISEGENQPQHF
few	15	TRBV5-4	NA	TRBJ2-2	TGTGCCAGCAGCTCGGACAGTTGGGGCACCGGGGAGCTGTTTTTT	CASSSDSWGTGELFF
NA	13	TRBV11-2	NA	TRBJ1-2	TGTGCCAGCAGCTTCGACGGAGTGAATGGCTACACCTTC	CASSFDGVNGYTF
NA	14	TRBV27	TRBD1	TRBJ1-4	TGTGCCAGCAGTTTATCTTATTGGGCAGGGGGACTGTTTTTT	CASSLSYWAGGLFF
NA	13	TRBV30	NA	TRBJ1-2	TGTGCCTGGACTTATACAGGTACCTATGGCTACACCTTC	CAWTYTGTYGYTF
NA	15	TRBV10-3	TRBD2	TRBJ2-3	TGTGCCGTGAGAAGCGGGGGAGAGATCACAGATACGCAGTATTTT	CAVRSGGEITDTQYF
NA	16	TRBV11-2	TRBD2	TRBJ2-7	TGTGCCAGCAGCTCCTTGGGGAGCGGGGGCCCGACTGAGCAGTACTTC	CASSSLGSGGPTEQYF
NA	14	TRBV6-1	NA	TRBJ1-6	TGTGCCAGCACCAAGGGGGAAATCGGTTCACCCCTCCACTTT	CASTKGEIGSPLHF
once	16	TRBV5-6	NA	TRBJ2-6	TGTGCCAGCACTTGGATGGCAGGCTCTGGGGCCAACGTCCTGACTTTC	CASTWMAGSGANVLTF
NA	14	TRBV7-3	NA	TRBJ1-1	TGTGCCAGCAGCGCCCAGGGGATTAGCACTGAAGCTTTCTTT	CASSAQGISTEAFF
few	15	TRBV7-9	NA	TRBJ2-2	TGTGCCAGCTGCCCCCAGGGGCAAGACACCGGGGAGCTGTTTTTT	CASCPQGQDTGELFF
NA	15	TRBV6-5	TRBD1	TRBJ1-6	TGTGCCAGCACCCCGGCCGGGACAGGGGATTCACCCCTCCACTTT	CASTPAGTGDSPLHF
NA	14	TRBV7-3	NA	TRBJ2-3	TGTGCCAGCAGTCCCTGGCGGGGTCCCGGTACGCAGTATTTT	CASSPWRGPGTQYF
NA	14	TRBV7-8	NA	TRBJ2-2	TGTGCCAGCAGATTAAGGCCTCAGGCCGGGGAGCTGTTTTTT	CASRLRPQAGELFF
NA	16	TRBV5-1	NA	TRBJ2-3	TGCGCCAGCAGCTTGGACAGGAATTTGGGAACAGATACGCAGTATTTT	CASSLDRNLGTDTQYF
NA	16	TRBV19	NA	TRBJ2-5	TGTGCCAGTAGTCCCCCCAGCGGACTGTTGCAAGAGACCCAGTACTTC	CASSPPSGLLQETQYF
NA	14	TRBV2	NA	TRBJ2-7	TGTGCCAGCAGTGATCTAGTCGGGAGTGGTGAGCAGTACTTC	CASSDLVGSGEQYF
NA	17	TRBV7-9	TRBD2	TRBJ2-1	TGTGCCAGCAGCTTACCTTCTAGCGGGGGATATGACAATGAGCAGTTCTTC	CASSLPSSGGYDNEQFF
NA	14	TRBV6-5	NA	TRBJ2-1	TGTGCCAGCAGCGCCGGGACAATCGTCAATGAGCAGTTCTTC	CASSAGTIVNEQFF
NA	16	TRBV5-1	TRBD1	TRBJ1-3	TGCGCCAGCAGCTGGACCGGGACAGGGGTTGGAAACACCATATATTTT	CASSWTGTGVGNTIYF
few	17	TRBV7-7	TRBD2	TRBJ2-3	TGTGCTAGCAGCTTAGCGCTTAGCGGGGGGCGCACAGATACGCAGTATTTT	CASSLALSGGRTDTQYF
NA	15	TRBV19	NA	TRBJ1-1	TGTGCCAGTAGCCGAACGGTCACAGGGAACACTGAAGCTTTCTTT	CASSRTVTGNTEAFF
NA	15	TRBV11-2	TRBD1	TRBJ2-1	TGTGCCAGCAGCCCCGGGACAGGGAACTACAATGAGCAGTTCTTC	CASSPGTGNYNEQFF
NA	13	TRBV6-1	NA	TRBJ1-1	TGTGCCAGCCTCGGGACAAGGAACACTGAAGCTTTCTTT	CASLGTRNTEAFF
NA	15	TRBV4-3	NA	TRBJ1-1	TGCGCCAGCAGCCAAGATTTTTACAGTGACACTGAAGCTTTCTTT	CASSQDFYSDTEAFF
NA	14	TRBV10-1	TRBD1	TRBJ1-5	TGCGCCAGCAGCGACAGGGTCGGCAATCAGCCCCAGCATTTT	CASSDRVGNQPQHF